This entry describes one TCR beta chain. Cohort assignment relied on participant-reported clinical history. Original methodology: The authors estimated nucleated cell counts from reference gene primer amplification. The data were produced by immunoSEQ multiplex PCR, yet TCRdb's version contains in-frame clones alone and is incomplete. Clonal size and the V and J genes are those of that table, whereas D and trimming came from the DNA. The sample has around 500,000 clones; around nine tenths are singletons. This specimen belongs to a study of blood T cell repertoires in COVID-19. Study in general: The United States, Italy and Spain provided the acute and convalescent COVID-19 samples. Sample material is recorded as cDNA or gDNA derived from T cells, B-cell-depleted T cells, or PBMCs.

V shed 1 base, J shed 7 bases, and the junction held 9 bases outside the gene matches. Germline-derived CDR1 and CDR2 are LGHDT and YNNKEL (reference sequence). This CDR3 comprises 16 residues. The sequencing input was PBMCs or T cells enriched from blood (not recorded which). The chain employs TRBV3-1 (or the pseudogene TRBV3-2) and TRBJ1-5, with 8 positions matching TRBD1. The sequence came from a woman in her thirties or forties who had recovered from COVID-19. CDR3 protein: CASSQGAGQVIQPQHF. The CDR3, as DNA: TGTGCCAGCAGCCAAGGGGCGGGACAGGTGATCCAGCCCCAGCATTTT.